This T cell receptor beta chain was sequenced in a study of metastatic and nonmetastatic thyroid tumors. Overall study: Samples came from malignant and benign thyroid patients, and repertoires were compared across blood and tumor or nodule tissue. Broader study findings: It was reported that TCR beta diversity was significantly higher in malignant thyroid tumors than benign nodules, in blood and tumor.

Germline CDR1 is MDHEN and CDR2 is SYDVKM. V shed 5 bases and J shed 10 bases, with 15 bases lying between them. The CDR3 is 14 amino acids. How the authors handled the data: Using the CDR3 differences seen across clinicopathological groups, the authors built a distant-metastasis classifier for papillary thyroid cancer, which was meant to discriminate distant-metastatic patients. From the PCR reads, TCRdb re-called clones with MiXCR. It is TCRdb's table, rather than the study itself, that gives the V and J calls and clone size. Of 45,000 or so clones listed, roughly 4% are singletons. Thyroid surgery took place with no prior treatment in any patient. This clone was seen only a few times. The antigen is not known.

This chain joins TRBV28 and TRBJ1-6, with unresolved D. Material for sequencing was blood. This clonotype originated in a female donor with papillary thyroid cancer or a benign thyroid nodule (not recorded which). Some clones in this sample may be carry-over from other donors' samples. CDR3: CASSPPTVGSPLHF. The CDR3 nucleotides are TGTGCCAGCAGTCCCCCGACGGTGGGGTCACCCCTCCACTTT.